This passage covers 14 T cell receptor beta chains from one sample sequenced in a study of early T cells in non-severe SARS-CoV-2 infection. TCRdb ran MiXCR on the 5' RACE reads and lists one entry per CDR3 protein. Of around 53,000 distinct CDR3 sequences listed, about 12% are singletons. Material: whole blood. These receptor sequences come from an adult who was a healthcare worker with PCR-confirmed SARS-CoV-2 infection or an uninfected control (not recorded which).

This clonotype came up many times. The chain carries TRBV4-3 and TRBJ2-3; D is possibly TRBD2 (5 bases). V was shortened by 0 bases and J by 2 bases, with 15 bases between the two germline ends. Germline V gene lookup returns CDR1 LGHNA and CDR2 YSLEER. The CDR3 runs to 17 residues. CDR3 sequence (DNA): TGCGCCAGCAGCCAAGAGTGGGTGGGAGTTCTCACAGATACGCAGTATTTT. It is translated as CASSQEWVGVLTDTQYF.

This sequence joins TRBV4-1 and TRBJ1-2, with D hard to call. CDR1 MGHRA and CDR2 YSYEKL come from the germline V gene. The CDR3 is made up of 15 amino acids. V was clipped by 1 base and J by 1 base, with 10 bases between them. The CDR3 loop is CASSQVSSVNYGYTF. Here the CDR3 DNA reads TGCGCCAGCAGCCAAGTATCTAGTGTTAACTATGGCTACACCTTC.

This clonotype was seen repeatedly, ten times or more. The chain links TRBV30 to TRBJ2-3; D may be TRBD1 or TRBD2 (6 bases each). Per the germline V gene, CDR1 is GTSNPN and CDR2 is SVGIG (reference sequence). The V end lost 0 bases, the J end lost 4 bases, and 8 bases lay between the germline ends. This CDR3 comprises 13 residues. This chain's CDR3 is CAWSVGGSDTQYF. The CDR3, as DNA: TGTGCCTGGAGTGTAGGGGGGTCAGATACGCAGTATTTT. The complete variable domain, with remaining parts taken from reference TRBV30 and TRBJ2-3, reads SQTIHQWPATLVQPVGSPLSLECTVEGTSNPNLYWYRQAAGRGLQLLFYSVGIGQISSEVPQNLSASRPQDRQFILSSKKLLLSDSGFYLCAWSVGGSDTQYFGPGTRLTVL.

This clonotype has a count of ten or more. Here the CDR3 reads CASSFGKPNQPQHF. The CDR3, as DNA: TGTGCCAGCAGTTTCGGGAAGCCTAATCAGCCCCAGCATTTT. This chain links TRBV12-3 or TRBV12-4 with TRBJ1-5; D is uncertain. Trimming stripped 3 bases from V and 4 bases from J, with 10 bases between. The CDR3 contains 14 residues.

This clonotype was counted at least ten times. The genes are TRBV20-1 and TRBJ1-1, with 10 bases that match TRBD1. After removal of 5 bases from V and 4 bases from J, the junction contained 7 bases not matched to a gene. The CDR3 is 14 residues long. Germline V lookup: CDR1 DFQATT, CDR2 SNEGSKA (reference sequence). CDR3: CSASRTGGTTEAFF. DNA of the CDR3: TGCAGTGCTTCCAGGACAGGGGGAACCACTGAAGCTTTCTTT.

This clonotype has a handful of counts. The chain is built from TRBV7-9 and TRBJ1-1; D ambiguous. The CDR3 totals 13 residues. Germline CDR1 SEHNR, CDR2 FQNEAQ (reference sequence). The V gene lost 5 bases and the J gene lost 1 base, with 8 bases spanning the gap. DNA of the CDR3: TGTGCCAGCAGCCAGCTCGGGAACACTGAAGCTTTCTTT. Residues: CASSQLGNTEAFF.

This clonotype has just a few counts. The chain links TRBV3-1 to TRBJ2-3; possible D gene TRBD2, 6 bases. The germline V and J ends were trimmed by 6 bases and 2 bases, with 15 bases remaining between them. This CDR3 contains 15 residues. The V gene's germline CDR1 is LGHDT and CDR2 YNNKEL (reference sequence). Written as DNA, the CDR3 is TGTGCCAGCAGTCGGACCGGGACTCCCACAGATACGCAGTATTTT. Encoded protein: CASSRTGTPTDTQYF.

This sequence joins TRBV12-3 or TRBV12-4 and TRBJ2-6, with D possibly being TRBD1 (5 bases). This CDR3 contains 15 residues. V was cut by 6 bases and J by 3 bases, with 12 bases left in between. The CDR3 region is CASSQGAYGANVLTF. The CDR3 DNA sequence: TGTGCCAGCAGCCAAGGGGCCTATGGGGCCAACGTCCTGACTTTC.

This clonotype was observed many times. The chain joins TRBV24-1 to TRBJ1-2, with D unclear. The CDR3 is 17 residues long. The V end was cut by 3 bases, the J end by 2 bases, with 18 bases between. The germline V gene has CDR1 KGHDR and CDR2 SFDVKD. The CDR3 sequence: CATSDPSQSAANYGYTF. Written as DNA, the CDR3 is TGTGCCACCAGTGATCCATCCCAATCAGCCGCGAACTATGGCTACACCTTC.

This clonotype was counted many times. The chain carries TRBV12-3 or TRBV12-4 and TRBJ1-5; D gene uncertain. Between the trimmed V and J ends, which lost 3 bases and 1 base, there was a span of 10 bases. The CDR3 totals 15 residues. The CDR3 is CASSFRGQSNQPQHF. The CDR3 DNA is TGTGCCAGCAGTTTTCGTGGGCAGAGCAATCAGCCCCAGCATTTT.

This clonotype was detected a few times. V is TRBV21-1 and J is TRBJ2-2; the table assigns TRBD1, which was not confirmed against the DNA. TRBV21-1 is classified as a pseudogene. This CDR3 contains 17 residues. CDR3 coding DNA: TGTGCCAGCAGCAAAGCGCCGGGACAGCCATCCCACCGGGAGCTGTTTTTT. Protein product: CASSKAPGQPSHRELFF.

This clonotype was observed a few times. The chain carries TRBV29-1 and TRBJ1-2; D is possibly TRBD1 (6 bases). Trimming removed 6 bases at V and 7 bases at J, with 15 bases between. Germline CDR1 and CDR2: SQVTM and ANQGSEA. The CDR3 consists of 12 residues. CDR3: CSVSGGLGGYTF. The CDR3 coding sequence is TGCAGCGTGTCGGGGGGGCTCGGTGGCTACACCTTC. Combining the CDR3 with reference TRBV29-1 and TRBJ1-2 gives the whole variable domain SAVISQKPSRDICQRGTSLTIQCQVDSQVTMMFWYRQQPGQSLTLIATANQGSEATYESGFVIDKFPISRPNLTFSTLTVSNMSPEDSSIYLCSVSGGLGGYTFGSGTRLTVV.

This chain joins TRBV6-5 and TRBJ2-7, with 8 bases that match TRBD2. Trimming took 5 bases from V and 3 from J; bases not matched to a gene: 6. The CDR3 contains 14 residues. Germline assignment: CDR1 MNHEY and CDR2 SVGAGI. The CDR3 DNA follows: TGTGCCAGCAGTGAGACGGGGGGGTTCTACGAGCAGTACTTC. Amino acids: CASSETGGFYEQYF.

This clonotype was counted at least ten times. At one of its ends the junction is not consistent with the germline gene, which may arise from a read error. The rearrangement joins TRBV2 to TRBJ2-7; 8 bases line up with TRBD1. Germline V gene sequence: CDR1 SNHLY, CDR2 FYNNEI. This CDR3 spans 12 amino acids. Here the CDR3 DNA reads TGTGCCAGCAGTGAAGCTCAGAGGACAGGGAGATTC. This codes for CASSEAQRTGRF. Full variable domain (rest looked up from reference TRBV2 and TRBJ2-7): EPEVTQTPSHQVTQMGQEVILRCVPISNHLYFYWYRQILGQKVEFLVSFYNNEISEKSEIFDDQFSVERPDGSNFTLKIRSTKLEDSAMYFCASSEAQRTGRFGPGTRLTVT.